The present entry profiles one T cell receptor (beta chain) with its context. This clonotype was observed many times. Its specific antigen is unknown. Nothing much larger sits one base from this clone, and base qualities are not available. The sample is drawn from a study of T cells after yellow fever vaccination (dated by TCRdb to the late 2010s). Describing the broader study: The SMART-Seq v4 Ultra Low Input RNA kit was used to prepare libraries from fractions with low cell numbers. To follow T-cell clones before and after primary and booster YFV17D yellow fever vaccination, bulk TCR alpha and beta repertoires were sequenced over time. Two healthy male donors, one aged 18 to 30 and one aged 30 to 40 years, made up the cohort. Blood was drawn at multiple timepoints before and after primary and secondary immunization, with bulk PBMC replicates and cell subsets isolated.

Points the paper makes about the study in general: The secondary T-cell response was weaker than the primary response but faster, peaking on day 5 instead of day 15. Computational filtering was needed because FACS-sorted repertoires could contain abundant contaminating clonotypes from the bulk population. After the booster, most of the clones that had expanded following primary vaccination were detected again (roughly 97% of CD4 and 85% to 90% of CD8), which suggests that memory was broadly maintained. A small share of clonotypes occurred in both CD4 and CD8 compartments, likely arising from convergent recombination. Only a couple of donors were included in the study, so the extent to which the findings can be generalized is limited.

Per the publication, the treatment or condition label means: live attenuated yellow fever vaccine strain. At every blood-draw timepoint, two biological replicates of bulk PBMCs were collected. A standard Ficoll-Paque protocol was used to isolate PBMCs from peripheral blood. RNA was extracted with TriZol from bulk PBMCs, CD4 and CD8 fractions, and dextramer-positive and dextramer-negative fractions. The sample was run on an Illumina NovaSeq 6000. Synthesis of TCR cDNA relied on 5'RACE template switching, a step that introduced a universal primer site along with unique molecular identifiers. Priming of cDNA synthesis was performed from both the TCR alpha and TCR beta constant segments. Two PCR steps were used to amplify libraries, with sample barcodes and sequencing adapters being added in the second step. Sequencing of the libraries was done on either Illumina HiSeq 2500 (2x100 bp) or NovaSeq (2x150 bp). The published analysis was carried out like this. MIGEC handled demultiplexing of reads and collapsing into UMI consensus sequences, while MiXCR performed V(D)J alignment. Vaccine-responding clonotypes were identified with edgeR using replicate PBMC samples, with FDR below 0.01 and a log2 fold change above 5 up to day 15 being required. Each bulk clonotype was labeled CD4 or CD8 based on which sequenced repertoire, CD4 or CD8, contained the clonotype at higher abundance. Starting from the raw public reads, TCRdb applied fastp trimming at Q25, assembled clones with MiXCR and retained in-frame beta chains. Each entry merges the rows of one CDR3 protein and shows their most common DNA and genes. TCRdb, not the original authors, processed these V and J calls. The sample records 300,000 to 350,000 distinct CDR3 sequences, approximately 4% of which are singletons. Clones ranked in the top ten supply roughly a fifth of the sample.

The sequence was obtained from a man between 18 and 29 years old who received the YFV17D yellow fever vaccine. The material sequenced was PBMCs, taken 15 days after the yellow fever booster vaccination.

The CDR3 in this case is CAMGRVNPGELFF. The bases are TGTGCCATGGGTAGGGTAAATCCCGGGGAGCTGTTTTTT. The V and J genes are TRBV10-3 and TRBJ2-2; the D gene remains uncertain. Including cysteine and phenylalanine, the CDR3 has 13 amino acids. Only CDR3 DNA remains: 39 bases, in frame from the first base. The junction shows trimming of 9 bases on V and 6 bases on J, plus 14 bases between the germline ends. Via the germline V gene, CDR1 is ENHRY and CDR2 SYGVKD.